The 9 T cell receptor beta chains listed next were all sequenced from one sample in a study of beta chain features in type 1 diabetes. Points from the study as a whole: In every one of the four CD4+ subsets, TCRB CDR3s were moderately but significantly shorter in Type 1 diabetes patients.

Reverse transcribing all isolated RNA meant expressed TCRB transcripts were sequenced. Sequenced by immunoSEQ multiplex PCR; TCRdb stores in-frame clones only, minus some. This repertoire shows 300,000 to 450,000 clones, roughly an eighth found once; its top ten account for 0.0095% to 0.013%. No cognate antigen is known for these TCRs. What was sequenced was naive CD4+ T cells from blood. The receptor source for this set is a woman in her late teens or twenties with type 1 diabetes.

In nucleotides, the CDR3 is TGTGCCAGCAGCTTAGTGGGGACAGGGGGTGAAAAACTGTTTTTT. Translated: CASSLVGTGGEKLFF. The chain carries TRBV11-2 and TRBJ1-4; 11 positions agree with TRBD1. The germline CDR1 and CDR2 sequences are SGHAT and FQNNGV. CDR3 length equals 15 residues. The trim removed 1 base at V and 7 bases at J, leaving 2 bases unmatched.

This clone showed up just a few times. The rearrangement uses TRBV11-2 and TRBJ2-5; 11 nucleotides agree with TRBD2. V was clipped by 5 bases and J by 5 bases; unmatched bases: 10. The CDR3 length is 16 residues. CDR1 SGHAT and CDR2 FQNNGV come from the germline V gene. CDR3 sequence: CASSEQRLAGGETQYF. As DNA, the CDR3 is TGTGCCAGCAGCGAACAACGATTAGCGGGAGGGGAGACCCAGTACTTC.

V usage is TRBV6-5 and J usage is TRBJ1-5; 9 positions match TRBD1. The V and J ends lost 2 bases and 4 bases, in that order; junction bases with no gene match: 3. The CDR3 spans 15 residues. In germline, CDR1 is MNHEY, CDR2 SVGAGI. DNA for the CDR3: TGTGCCAGCAGTTACCGGACAGGGGCAAATCAGCCCCAGCATTTT. Protein product: CASSYRTGANQPQHF.

This chain uses TRBV13 with TRBJ2-2, with 8 bases fitting TRBD2. V shed 0 bases, J shed 4 bases, and the junction held 4 bases outside the gene matches. The CDR3 runs 16 residues. Looked up from germline, CDR1 is PRHDT and CDR2 is FYEKMQ (reference sequence). The CDR3 sequence is CASSLGDGRATGELFF. In nucleotides, the CDR3 is TGTGCCAGCAGCTTAGGCGACGGGAGGGCCACCGGGGAGCTGTTTTTT.

J is TRBJ1-3 and V is TRBV11-3; TRBD1 agrees at 7 bases. The V gene end was trimmed by 5 bases and the J gene end by 2 bases; junction bases not matched to a gene: 18. Germline CDR1 SGHNT, CDR2 YENEEA. This CDR3 contains 19 residues. The CDR3 coding sequence is TGTGCCAGCAGCCCCAATCACCACCGGGACAGCCTGACTGGAAACACCATATATTTT. It is translated as CASSPNHHRDSLTGNTIYF.

The rearrangement uses TRBV7-2 and TRBJ1-5; 10 bases match TRBD1. V shed 4 bases and J 6 bases; nucleotides not matched to a gene: 3. Looked up from germline, CDR1 is SGHTA and CDR2 is FQGNSA. This CDR3 is 14 amino acids long. The CDR3 DNA reads TGTGCCAGCAGCTGGGACAGGGGAGCTCAGCCCCAGCATTTT. Its translation is CASSWDRGAQPQHF.

The V gene is TRBV7-9, the J gene TRBJ2-1, with D perhaps TRBD1 (5 bases). Germline V gene lookup returns CDR1 SEHNR and CDR2 FQNEAQ (reference sequence). The CDR3 is made up of 13 amino acids. V lost 3 bases and J 2 bases, leaving 5 bases between the germline ends. The CDR3 protein is CASSLDTYNEQFF. CDR3 DNA sequence: TGTGCCAGCAGCTTGGACACCTACAATGAGCAGTTCTTC.

The sample holds a few counts of this clone. This chain joins TRBV7-2 and TRBJ1-2; perhaps TRBD1 as D (5 bases). Germline loops: CDR1 SGHTA, CDR2 FQGNSA. This CDR3 has 13 amino acids. Trimming pared 5 bases from V and 8 bases from J, leaving 15 bases between. DNA for the CDR3: TGTGCCAGCAGCCTAGGGGACTCCAGGGGCTACACCTTC. Translating it yields CASSLGDSRGYTF.

This clone was seen a few times. The rearrangement uses TRBV9 and TRBJ2-1; 7 bases are shared with TRBD2. The J segment lost 4 bases and the V segment lost 4 bases, leaving 11 bases of the junction unmatched. This CDR3 comprises 16 residues. The germline CDR1 and CDR2 sequences are SGDLS and YYNGEE. CDR3 loop: CASSWGQWGGYNEQFF. The CDR3 DNA sequence: TGTGCCAGCAGCTGGGGCCAGTGGGGGGGTTACAATGAGCAGTTCTTC. The full variable domain, with the rest looked up from reference TRBV9 and TRBJ2-1, is DSGVTQTPKHLITATGQRVTLRCSPRSGDLSVYWYQQSLDQGLQFLIQYYNGEERAKGNILERFSAQQFPDLHSELNLSSLELGDSALYFCASSWGQWGGYNEQFFGPGTRLTVL.